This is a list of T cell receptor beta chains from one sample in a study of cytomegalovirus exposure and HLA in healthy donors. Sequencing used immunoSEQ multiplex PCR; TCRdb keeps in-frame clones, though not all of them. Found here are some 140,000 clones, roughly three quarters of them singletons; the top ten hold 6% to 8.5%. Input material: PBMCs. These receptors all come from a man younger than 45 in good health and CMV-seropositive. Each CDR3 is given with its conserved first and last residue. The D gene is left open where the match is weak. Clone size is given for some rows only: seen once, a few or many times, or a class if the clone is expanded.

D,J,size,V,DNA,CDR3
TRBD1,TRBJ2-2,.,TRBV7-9,TGTGCCAGCAGCTCTCGTCCGGGACAGCTATCGAACACCGGGGAGCTGTTTTTT,CASSSRPGQLSNTGELFF
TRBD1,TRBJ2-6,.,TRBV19,TGTGCCAGTAGTTTAGGGTCGACAGGGACTGGGGCCAACGTCCTGACTTTC,CASSLGSTGTGANVLTF
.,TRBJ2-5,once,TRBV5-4,TGTGCCAGCCGGACAGTTTCTCAAGAGACCCAGTACTTC,CASRTVSQETQYF
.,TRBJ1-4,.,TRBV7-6,TGTGCCAGCAGCTTAACTAACGTGAAGGAAAAACTGTTTTTT,CASSLTNVKEKLFF
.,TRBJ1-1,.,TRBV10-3,TGTGCCATCAGTTCGCCACGGGAGGGAAATACTGAAGCTTTCTTT,CAISSPREGNTEAFF
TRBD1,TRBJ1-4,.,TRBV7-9,TGTGCCAGCAGCCCCCCGGAGGGGGCGAGATATGGCGAAAAACTGTTTTTT,CASSPPEGARYGEKLFF
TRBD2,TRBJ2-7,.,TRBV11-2,TGTGCCAGCAGCCTAACGGGAGGTACTAGAAGGTACGAGCAGTACTTC,CASSLTGGTRRYEQYF
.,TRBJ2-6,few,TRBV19,TGTGCCAGTAGTGAGGGTAGTGGGGCCAACGTCCTGACTTTC,CASSEGSGANVLTF
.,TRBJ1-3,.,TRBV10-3,TGTGCCATCAGTGAGGGAAGGGGCGTTCCCTCTGGAAACACCATATATTTT,CAISEGRGVPSGNTIYF
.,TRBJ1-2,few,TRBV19,TGTGCCAGTAGTTTAACTCCGAGTAACTATGGCTACACCTTC,CASSLTPSNYGYTF
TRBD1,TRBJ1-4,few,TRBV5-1,TGCGCCAGCAGCTTGGGGACAGGGGACGAAAAACTGTTTTTT,CASSLGTGDEKLFF
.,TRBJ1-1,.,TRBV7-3,TGTGCCAGCAGCCCCTCGCGGCAGGGGAATACTGAAGCTTTCTTT,CASSPSRQGNTEAFF
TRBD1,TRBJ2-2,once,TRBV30,TGTGCCTGGAATGTGGGACAGGGGAACACCGGGGAGCTGTTTTTT,CAWNVGQGNTGELFF
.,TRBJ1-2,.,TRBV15,TGTGCCACCAGCAGAGATGAAGAGGGCGCGAACGGCTACACCTTC,CATSRDEEGANGYTF
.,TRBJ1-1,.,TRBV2,TGTGCCAGCAAAGGACAGCCGAACACTGAAGCTTTCTTT,CASKGQPNTEAFF
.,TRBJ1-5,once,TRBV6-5,TGTGCCAGCAGTTACCGGGGGATCAATCAGCCCCAGCATTTT,CASSYRGINQPQHF